These 19 T cell receptor beta chains share one sample of origin, sequenced in a study of cytomegalovirus exposure and HLA in healthy donors. The PCR employed 60 Vbeta primers together with 13 Jbeta primers. This table comes from immunoSEQ multiplex PCR, and its TCRdb copy is limited to in-frame clones, with some not included. In the table there are under 250,000 clones, roughly 84% of which are singletons. Sequenced sample: PBMCs. The origin of the receptors is a human donor in good health.

The chain couples TRBV19 to TRBJ2-7; 10 nucleotides match TRBD1. From germline, CDR1 is LNHDA and CDR2 SQIVND (reference sequence). The ends lost 6 bases at V and 1 base at J; junction bases unmatched: 6. The CDR3 extends over 15 amino acids. The CDR3 region is CASRRGTGDSYEQYF. In DNA form, the CDR3 reads TGTGCCAGTAGGAGGGGGACAGGGGATTCCTACGAGCAGTACTTC.

The chain has TRBV7-8 and TRBJ1-2; 8 bases match TRBD1. The germline gives CDR1 SGHVS, CDR2 FQNEAQ. This CDR3 comprises 16 residues. V lost 5 bases to trimming and J lost 4 bases; unmatched junction nucleotides: 12. CDR3 coding DNA: TGTGCCAGCAGCATAACTCCGGGACAGGAGGTCTATGGCTACACCTTC. Residues: CASSITPGQEVYGYTF.

The chain joins TRBV13 to TRBJ2-3; tentatively, D is TRBD1 or TRBD2 (9 bases each). The CDR3 covers 20 residues. Germline assignment: CDR1 PRHDT and CDR2 FYEKMQ (reference sequence). V gave up 1 base and J gave up 2 bases, with 25 bases separating them. The CDR3 DNA follows: TGTGCCAGCAGCTTAGTCTGGGACAGGGTGGCTAGCGGGACCACAGATACGCAGTATTTT. It encodes CASSLVWDRVASGTTDTQYF.

J is TRBJ2-3 and V is TRBV27, with 7 bases lining up with TRBD1. V dropped 3 bases and J dropped 3; count of bases not matched to a gene: 12. Germline V gene data show CDR1 as MNHEY and CDR2 as SMNVEV (reference sequence). This CDR3 region has 17 residues. This CDR3 reads CASSFAPAGGGTDTQYF. In DNA form, the CDR3 reads TGTGCCAGCAGTTTTGCCCCGGCAGGGGGTGGAACAGATACGCAGTATTTT.

V and J are TRBV6-6 and TRBJ1-5, with TRBD1 matching 8 bases. The J segment lost 4 bases and the V segment lost 6 bases, leaving 8 bases of the junction unmatched. This CDR3 region has 15 residues. Germline loops: CDR1 MNHNY, CDR2 SVGAGI (reference sequence). The CDR3 DNA reads as TGTGCCAGCAGCACTCAGGGGGCTGGGAATCAGCCCCAGCATTTT. It specifies CASSTQGAGNQPQHF.

The chain recombines TRBV10-3 with TRBJ2-7; D unresolved. The CDR3 runs to 8 residues. In germline, CDR1 is ENHRY, CDR2 SYGVKD. V gave up 10 bases and J gave up 9 bases, with 7 bases separating them. Written as DNA, the CDR3 is TGTGCCACCCGGTTGCAGTACTTC. This codes for CATRLQYF.

Worth noting for this clone: The same CDR3 can be traced to other DNA sequences in this sample. V is TRBV6-5 and J is TRBJ1-1; the D gene is possibly TRBD1 (5 bases). Germline CDR1 and CDR2: MNHEY and SVGAGI. Between the trimmed V and J ends, which lost 6 bases and 5 bases, there was a span of 13 bases. This CDR3 has 13 amino acids. Here the CDR3 reads CASSWTGGTEAFF. CDR3 in DNA: TGTGCCAGCAGCTGGACCGGGGGGACTGAAGCTTTCTTT.

CDR3 in amino acids: CASSVAPETGETF. As DNA, the CDR3 is TGTGCCAGCAGCGTAGCCCCCGAGACAGGGGAAACCTTC. J is TRBJ1-2 and V is TRBV9; the match to TRBD1 covers 8 bases. The CDR3 totals 13 residues. Germline CDR1 SGDLS, CDR2 YYNGEE. J gave up 14 bases and V 0 bases, and 9 bases lay outside the gene matches.

This clone was seen more than once but under ten times. The J gene is TRBJ2-2, the V gene TRBV5-1; D gene uncertain. The germline gives CDR1 SGHRS, CDR2 YFSETQ. The germline V and J ends were trimmed by 0 bases and 2 bases, with 5 bases remaining between them. The CDR3 is 14 residues long. The CDR3, as DNA: TGCGCCAGCAGCTTGGTAGTTAACACCGGGGAGCTGTTTTTT. This gives the protein CASSLVVNTGELFF.

The chain employs TRBV5-4 and TRBJ2-7; TRBD2 aligns across 10 bases. J lost 6 bases, V lost 0 bases, and 6 bases had no gene match. CDR1 is SGHNT, CDR2 YYREEE, per germline (reference sequence). The CDR3 consists of 15 residues. As DNA, the CDR3 is TGTGCCAGCAGCTTGGAGGCTAGCGGGAGCGGCGAGCAGTACTTC. Its translation is CASSLEASGSGEQYF.

V gene TRBV7-3 combines with J gene TRBJ2-1, with 14 positions matching TRBD2. In germline, CDR1 is SGHTA, CDR2 FQGTGA. The CDR3 covers 16 residues. J lost 7 bases, V lost 5 bases, and 7 bases had no gene match. The CDR3 DNA is TGTGCCAGCAGCACACCGGGACTAGCGGGAGTGAATGAGCAGTTCTTC. Translating it yields CASSTPGLAGVNEQFF.

The chain has TRBV5-6 and TRBJ1-5; tentative D call: TRBD1 (5 bases). Germline V CDR1 and CDR2: SGHDT, YYEEEE. V was clipped by 1 base and J by 2 bases, with 10 bases between them. This CDR3 comprises 15 residues. The CDR3 reads CASSLWRGGNQPQHF. The CDR3 DNA sequence: TGTGCCAGCAGCTTGTGGAGGGGCGGCAATCAGCCCCAGCATTTT.

V is TRBV6-5 and J is TRBJ2-1; a weak D match, TRBD2 (5 bases). CDR3 length equals 15 residues. Trimming removed 1 base from V and 0 bases from J, with 7 bases in between. Germline CDR1 reads MNHEY; CDR2 reads SVGAGI. CDR3: CASSYWENSYNEQFF. The CDR3 nucleotides are TGTGCCAGCAGTTACTGGGAGAACTCCTACAATGAGCAGTTCTTC.

The chain combines TRBV27 with TRBJ1-4; unclear D gene. Per germline, CDR1 MNHEY and CDR2 SMNVEV (reference sequence). The CDR3 has 15 amino acids. Trimming pared 6 bases from V and 4 bases from J, leaving 15 bases between. The CDR3 DNA follows: TGTGCCAGCAGCCAACGTGCGGGCATTAATGAAAAACTGTTTTTT. This sequence encodes CASSQRAGINEKLFF.

The gene calls are TRBV5-1 and TRBJ2-1, with D perhaps matching TRBD2 (6 bases). The CDR3 covers 13 residues. The V end lost 4 bases, the J end lost 6 bases, and 11 bases lay between the germline ends. Looked up from germline, CDR1 is SGHRS and CDR2 is YFSETQ. The DNA of the CDR3 is TGCGCCAGCAGCCGGGAGCGTGGCAATGAGCAGTTCTTC. This gives the protein CASSRERGNEQFF. The full variable domain, with the rest looked up from reference TRBV5-1 and TRBJ2-1, is KAGVTQTPRYLIKTRGQQVTLSCSPISGHRSVSWYQQTPGQGLQFLFEYFSETQRNKGNFPGRFSGRQFSNSRSEMNVSTLELGDSALYLCASSRERGNEQFFGPGTRLTVL.

This chain joins TRBV6-1 and TRBJ1-2; maybe TRBD1 (5 bases). This CDR3 has 14 amino acids. From germline, CDR1 is MNHNS and CDR2 SASEGT. Trimming cost V 8 bases and J 4 bases, with 17 bases left between them. In DNA, the CDR3 is TGTGCCAGCTTTTCCGGGGGTAATCCCTATGGCTACACCTTC. Amino acids: CASFSGGNPYGYTF.

This chain uses TRBV4-1 with TRBJ2-5; D is perhaps TRBD2 (7 bases). The ends were cut back, 2 bases at V and 5 bases at J, with 36 bases in the middle. CDR3 size: 22 residues. Germline CDR1 and CDR2: MGHRA and YSYEKL. This CDR3 reads CASSQPPGGAAGGRELRETQYF. The CDR3 nucleotides read TGCGCCAGCAGCCAACCCCCGGGCGGCGCCGCTGGGGGGCGGGAGCTGAGGGAGACCCAGTACTTC.

The chain carries TRBV4-1 and TRBJ2-5; a weak D match, TRBD2 (5 bases). This CDR3 has 14 amino acids. CDR1 and CDR2 from the germline V gene are MGHRA and YSYEKL. Trimming stripped 3 bases from V and 1 base from J, with 9 bases between. This CDR3 is CASSHLGVQETQYF. The DNA of the CDR3 is TGCGCCAGCAGCCACCTCGGGGTCCAAGAGACCCAGTACTTC.

The rearrangement uses TRBV4-2 and TRBJ2-5; 10 bases map to TRBD2. CDR1 is LGHNA and CDR2 is YNFKEQ in the germline V gene. The junction had 10 bases not matched to a gene; V was cut back by 4 bases and J by 5 bases. The CDR3 covers 16 residues. The CDR3 loop reads CASSLGLAGVRETQYF. In DNA form, the CDR3 reads TGTGCCAGCAGCCTAGGGCTAGCGGGAGTCAGGGAGACCCAGTACTTC.